One sample yielded the 20 T cell receptor beta chains listed below, sequenced in a study of shared clonotypes between healthy human individuals. Measured with immunoSEQ multiplex PCR; TCRdb has only the in-frame clones, and not every one. In the table there are 2,100,000 or so clones, approximately 96% of which are singletons. Sequenced material: naive CD4+ T cells sorted from blood. Subset in this sample: CD45RA+ positively selected. The receptors here all came from a man aged 18 to 30 in good health.

Remarks on this clone: Other DNA sequences of this sample code for an identical CDR3. This chain joins TRBV7-9 and TRBJ2-3; no definite D call. Germline assignment: CDR1 SEHNR and CDR2 FQNEAQ (reference sequence). The V and J ends lost 0 bases and 3 bases respectively, with 7 bases between them. The CDR3 totals 14 residues. DNA of the CDR3: TGTGCCAGCAGCTTAGCGCTAGGGACAGATACGCAGTATTTT. Protein sequence: CASSLALGTDTQYF.

The chain links TRBV30 to TRBJ1-4; possibly TRBD1 for D (5 bases). With 0 bases removed from V and 8 bases from J, the gap between germline ends came to 13 bases. Germline lookup yields CDR1 GTSNPN and CDR2 SVGIG (reference sequence). The CDR3 is 14 residues long. CDR3 in amino acids: CAWSVRRGGEKLFF. The CDR3, as DNA: TGTGCCTGGAGTGTAAGAAGGGGTGGCGAAAAACTGTTTTTT.

The J gene is TRBJ1-2, the V gene TRBV6-4; D might be TRBD1 (6 bases). Per germline, CDR1 MRHNA and CDR2 SNTAGT. V shed 8 bases and J shed 4 bases, with 20 bases lying between them. The CDR3 sequence is 15 residues long. CDR3 nucleotides: TGTGCCAGCTCGGAGACAGGACTCCAGGGCTATGGCTACACCTTC. Amino acids: CASSETGLQGYGYTF.

V gene TRBV30 combines with J gene TRBJ1-3; D is unresolved. Germline V gives CDR1 GTSNPN, CDR2 SVGIG (reference sequence). The CDR3 runs 17 residues. The V end was cut by 2 bases, the J end by 0 bases, with 17 bases between. The CDR3 here is CAWSRTNRAASGNTIYF. CDR3 DNA: TGTGCCTGGAGTCGCACCAACCGGGCCGCCTCTGGAAACACCATATATTTT.

The V gene is TRBV19, the J gene TRBJ1-1, with a weak D call TRBD1 (6 bases). Germline CDR1 is LNHDA and CDR2 is SQIVND (reference sequence). The CDR3 is made up of 16 amino acids. Trimming pared 1 base from V and 4 bases from J, leaving 16 bases between. Here the CDR3 reads CASSIGRGAIGTEAFF. CDR3 nucleotides: TGTGCCAGTAGTATAGGGCGGGGGGCGATCGGCACTGAAGCTTTCTTT.

This rearrangement joins TRBV10-1 to TRBJ2-2; 9 nucleotides match TRBD1. The CDR3 spans 16 residues. With V trimmed by 4 bases and J by 4 bases, 7 bases remained unmatched. CDR1 WNHNN and CDR2 SYGVQD come from the germline V gene (reference sequence). CDR3 amino acids: CASSGTGQGRTGELFF. CDR3 coding DNA: TGCGCCAGCAGTGGAACGGGACAGGGTCGCACCGGGGAGCTGTTTTTT.

The chain has TRBV29-1 and TRBJ1-2; perhaps TRBD1 as D (5 bases). Trimming stripped 5 bases from V and 8 bases from J, with 21 bases between. Germline lookup yields CDR1 SQVTM and CDR2 ANQGSEA. This CDR3 is 14 amino acids long. This CDR3 is CSVPLLDRIAGYTF. DNA for the CDR3: TGCAGCGTTCCCTTACTAGACAGAATAGCGGGCTACACCTTC.

The rearrangement joins TRBV19 to TRBJ1-2; D is ambiguous. The germline V and J ends were trimmed by 8 bases and 2 bases, with 12 bases remaining between them. The CDR3 totals 13 residues. Germline CDR1 and CDR2: LNHDA and SQIVND (reference sequence). The CDR3: CASGSRENYGYTF. The CDR3 DNA is TGTGCCAGTGGTTCTAGAGAAAACTATGGCTACACCTTC. The full variable domain, rest sourced from reference TRBV19 and TRBJ1-2, is DGGITQSPKYLFRKEGQNVTLSCEQNLNHDAMYWYRQDPGQGLRLIYYSQIVNDFQKGDIAEGYSVSREKKESFPLTVTSAQKNPTAFYLCASGSRENYGYTFGSGTRLTVV.

The gene calls are TRBV11-1 and TRBJ1-1; 7 bases are shared with TRBD1. The CDR3 sequence is 14 residues long. Losses at the gene ends were 3 bases for V and 1 base for J; bases not matched to a gene: 2. Germline CDR1 reads SGHAT; CDR2 reads FQDESV (reference sequence). CDR3 in DNA: TGTGCCAGCAGCTTGGGGGACAGGAACACTGAAGCTTTCTTT. It is translated as CASSLGDRNTEAFF.

V and J are TRBV6-5 and TRBJ1-4, with 8 bases that match TRBD1. V was pared by 4 bases and J by 10 bases, with 5 bases of the junction left unmatched. This CDR3 contains 13 residues. Germline CDR1 and CDR2: MNHEY and SVGAGI. The CDR3 sequence: CASSSGGGGKLFF. In DNA form, the CDR3 reads TGTGCCAGCAGTTCAGGGGGCGGAGGAAAACTGTTTTTT.

A note on this clone: Other nucleotide sequences in the sample specify the same CDR3. The J gene is TRBJ2-7, the V gene TRBV29-1; 9 nucleotides agree with TRBD1. Trimming at V came to 4 bases and at J to 5 bases, leaving 3 bases not matched to a gene. CDR3 size: 12 residues. Germline CDR1 and CDR2: SQVTM and ANQGSEA. CDR3 loop: CSVGQGVHEQYF. CDR3 nucleotide sequence: TGCAGCGTTGGACAGGGGGTTCACGAGCAGTACTTC.

This chain connects TRBV27 to TRBJ1-2; the match to TRBD1 covers 12 bases. This CDR3 comprises 16 residues. In germline, CDR1 is MNHEY, CDR2 SMNVEV (reference sequence). Trimming cost V 5 bases and J 7 bases; bases outside gene matches: 11. This chain's CDR3 is CASSIRPGTGGGGYTF. CDR3 DNA: TGTGCCAGCAGTATACGACCCGGGACAGGGGGCGGTGGCTACACCTTC.

V is TRBV10-3 and J is TRBJ1-1, with D uncertain. Germline assignment: CDR1 ENHRY and CDR2 SYGVKD. The CDR3 length is 13 residues. V was pared by 3 bases and J by 3 bases, with 8 bases between. CDR3: CAISDGSDTEAFF. DNA for the CDR3: TGTGCCATCAGTGACGGGAGCGACACTGAAGCTTTCTTT.

The gene calls are TRBV19 and TRBJ2-7; possible D gene TRBD1, 6 bases. V lost 7 bases, J lost 0 bases, and 16 bases lay in between. The germline V gene has CDR1 LNHDA and CDR2 SQIVND (reference sequence). The CDR3 is 15 residues long. The CDR3, as DNA: TGTGCCAGTACCCCCGGTTCAGGGGCCTCCTACGAGCAGTACTTC. This codes for CASTPGSGASYEQYF.

V usage is TRBV6-1 and J usage is TRBJ1-4, with D tentatively TRBD1 (5 bases). The germline V gene encodes CDR1 MNHNS and CDR2 SASEGT. CDR3 length equals 16 residues. V was cut by 4 bases and J by 8 bases, with 20 bases left in between. The CDR3 sequence: CASSAAGTSWGEKLFF. The CDR3 DNA reads TGTGCCAGCAGTGCCGCGGGAACGTCCTGGGGGGAAAAACTGTTTTTT.

This sequence joins TRBV10-3 and TRBJ2-2; D is perhaps TRBD1 (6 bases). Germline V lookup: CDR1 ENHRY, CDR2 SYGVKD. The CDR3 loop spans 16 amino acids. V was clipped by 3 bases and J by 6 bases, with 17 bases between them. The CDR3: CAISDLSGAVAGELFF. The CDR3 region has the DNA TGTGCCATCAGTGATTTATCAGGGGCGGTCGCCGGGGAGCTGTTTTTT.

This rearrangement joins TRBV5-1 to TRBJ1-2; 7 bases agree with TRBD1. CDR3 length: 17 residues. The ends lost 3 bases at V and 5 bases at J; junction bases unmatched: 16. Germline CDR1 SGHRS, CDR2 YFSETQ. The CDR3 coding sequence is TGCGCCAGCAGCTCCAAAGGGGGCAGTCGGGACGGTTATGGCTACACCTTC. Protein product: CASSSKGGSRDGYGYTF.

This rearrangement joins TRBV25-1 to TRBJ2-5; no clear D gene. Germline lookup yields CDR1 MGHDK and CDR2 SYGVNS. This CDR3 spans 13 amino acids. V was cut by 10 bases and J by 1 base, with 13 bases left in between. The CDR3 sequence: CATNWGIQETQYF. In DNA, the CDR3 is TGTGCCACAAACTGGGGTATCCAAGAGACCCAGTACTTC.

The chain employs TRBV5-4 and TRBJ1-1; D is perhaps TRBD1 (5 bases). The CDR3 runs 12 residues. Germline CDR1 SGHNT, CDR2 YYREEE (reference sequence). V was shortened by 4 bases and J by 6 bases, with 10 bases between the two germline ends. The CDR3 DNA is TGTGCCAGCAGCGTCCGGGGCGCTGAAGCTTTCTTT. Amino acids: CASSVRGAEAFF.

The chain carries TRBV7-2 and TRBJ2-6; D unresolved. V lost 5 bases to trimming and J lost 1 base, with 18 bases between them. Germline lookup yields CDR1 SGHTA and CDR2 FQGNSA. The CDR3 is 18 residues long. CDR3 DNA: TGTGCCAGCAGCCCCCCACGGGTAGGGTGGTCTGGGGCCAACGTCCTGACTTTC. Its translation: CASSPPRVGWSGANVLTF.